Included here is one T cell receptor (beta chain) sequence, with context. This entry is derived from a study of blood T cell repertoires in COVID-19. Which cohort a participant joined came from the clinical history participants gave. Sequencing used immunoSEQ multiplex PCR; TCRdb keeps in-frame clones, though not all of them. The repertoire holds under 250,000 clones, with 85% to 90% as singletons. CDR3 size: 17 residues. V was clipped by 10 bases and J by 0 bases, with 22 bases between them. CDR1 is WNHNN, CDR2 SYGVQD, per germline (reference sequence). What was sequenced was PBMCs or T cells enriched from blood (not recorded which). The source of this sequence is a man aged 35-49 years who had recovered from COVID-19. This rearrangement joins TRBV10-1 to TRBJ2-4; D gene ambiguous. CDR3 residues: CAIQFNRYHLAKNIQYF. CDR3 coding DNA: TGCGCCATCCAATTCAACAGATACCATCTAGCCAAAAACATTCAGTACTTC.